These 13 T cell receptor beta chains originate from one sample sequenced in a study of CD8+ T cells in alopecia areata. Investigators isolated RNA and reverse transcribed it into cDNA to act as the sequencing template. Profiling relied on immunoSEQ multiplex PCR, and the TCRdb table lists in-frame clones only, not all of them. In the table there are some 180,000 clones, 56% of which are singletons. The sample consisted of CD8+ T cells sorted from blood. The receptors here all came from a human donor in good health.

This clone was counted only a few times. The CDR3 spells CAIDYNEQFF. For the CDR3, the DNA is TGTGCCATCGATTACAATGAGCAGTTCTTC. V is TRBV6-1 and J is TRBJ2-1, with no clear D. The CDR3 is 10 residues long. Germline CDR1 reads MNHNS; CDR2 reads SASEGT. The germline V and J ends were trimmed by 10 bases and 4 bases, with 5 bases remaining between them.

The rearrangement joins TRBV11-2 to TRBJ1-5, with D unresolved. The CDR3 sequence is 12 residues long. V was pared by 8 bases and J by 5 bases, with 10 bases between. Germline CDR1 reads SGHAT; CDR2 reads FQNNGV. The DNA of the CDR3 is TGTGCCAGCGTGGGGTGGTATCAGCCCCAGCATTTT. This translates into CASVGWYQPQHF.

On this clone: Different DNA sequences within this sample yield the same CDR3. The rearrangement joins TRBV9 to TRBJ1-1, with D perhaps TRBD1 (5 bases). Germline CDR1 is SGDLS and CDR2 is YYNGEE. V was trimmed by 0 bases and J by 7 bases, leaving 7 bases between them. This CDR3 has 12 residues. CDR3 nucleotide sequence: TGTGCCAGCAGCGTAGGTCAGGGTGAAGCTTTCTTT. Translation: CASSVGQGEAFF. Based on the CDR3 plus reference TRBV9 and TRBJ1-1, the full variable domain is DSGVTQTPKHLITATGQRVTLRCSPRSGDLSVYWYQQSLDQGLQFLIQYYNGEERAKGNILERFSAQQFPDLHSELNLSSLELGDSALYFCASSVGQGEAFFGQGTRLTVV.

At least ten counts were recorded for this clone. This CDR3 is also generated by other DNA sequences in the sample. The V gene is TRBV9, the J gene TRBJ2-3; TRBD2 agrees at 14 bases. The CDR3 contains 16 residues. The V segment lost 0 bases and the J segment 4 bases; nucleotides outside the gene matches: 1. Germline-derived CDR1 and CDR2 are SGDLS and YYNGEE. The CDR3 DNA is TGTGCCAGCAGCGTAGCGGGACTAGCGGGGGCAGATACGCAGTATTTT. It specifies CASSVAGLAGADTQYF.

The J gene is TRBJ2-7, the V gene TRBV5-1; D call uncertain. The CDR3 has 12 amino acids. Germline CDR1 reads SGHRS; CDR2 reads YFSETQ. Trimming took 4 bases from V and 3 from J, leaving 8 bases between them. The CDR3 DNA reads TGCGCCAGCAGCGATCCGGACTACGAGCAGTACTTC. Its translation is CASSDPDYEQYF.

This rearrangement joins TRBV6-5 to TRBJ2-2; 7 nucleotides match TRBD2. The CDR3 covers 14 residues. The junction had 9 bases not matched to a gene; V was cut back by 8 bases and J by 6 bases. Germline V CDR1 and CDR2: MNHEY, SVGAGI. In DNA form, the CDR3 reads TGTGCCAGCGCTGGGGGGGATCTCCCCGGGGAGCTGTTTTTT. This translates into CASAGGDLPGELFF.

This clone was found once. This chain's CDR3 is CASSLGKTEAFF. The DNA of the CDR3 is TGCGCCAGCAGCTTGGGGAAGACTGAAGCTTTCTTT. This chain links TRBV5-1 with TRBJ1-1; D gene ambiguous. The CDR3 runs 12 residues. The V gene lost 0 bases and the J gene lost 5 bases, with 5 bases spanning the gap. In germline, CDR1 is SGHRS, CDR2 YFSETQ.

Only a few counts were recorded for this clone. The V call is TRBV10-2, the J call TRBJ1-1, with D unresolved. This CDR3 is 14 amino acids long. Between the trimmed V and J ends, which lost 3 bases and 1 base, there was a span of 9 bases. Germline-derived CDR1 and CDR2 are WSHSY and SAAADI. The CDR3 is CASSDRLGNTEAFF. CDR3 bases: TGCGCCAGCAGTGACAGACTTGGGAACACTGAAGCTTTCTTT.

As DNA, the CDR3 is TGCAGTTCGACGGCAGGAGCTAACAATGAGCAGTTCTTC. Protein sequence: CSSTAGANNEQFF. The chain carries TRBV29-1 and TRBJ2-1, with no clear D. The CDR3 runs to 13 residues. Germline V gene lookup returns CDR1 SQVTM and CDR2 ANQGSEA.

This clone was recorded a few times. The rearrangement joins TRBV5-4 to TRBJ2-6; TRBD2 is a possible D gene (5 bases). The CDR3 runs 15 residues. Germline V CDR1 and CDR2: SGHNT, YYREEE (reference sequence). V was trimmed by 5 bases and J by 3 bases, leaving 12 bases between them. The CDR3 DNA reads TGTGCCAGCAGTCTGGAGGCATTTGGGGCCAACGTCCTGACTTTC. Protein product: CASSLEAFGANVLTF.

This clone was seen more than once but under ten times. The genes are TRBV7-9 and TRBJ2-1; D remains unclear. Germline V CDR1 and CDR2: SEHNR, FQNEAQ (reference sequence). This CDR3 comprises 15 residues. Deletions cut 4 bases from V and 0 bases from J, with 10 bases between. The CDR3 DNA follows: TGTGCCAGCAGCTCGCTAGAGACCTCCTACAATGAGCAGTTCTTC. Protein product: CASSSLETSYNEQFF. Together with reference TRBV7-9 and TRBJ2-1, the CDR3 gives the full variable domain: DTGVSQNPRHKITKRGQNVTFRCDPISEHNRLYWYRQTLGQGPEFLTYFQNEAQLEKSRLLSDRFSAERPKGSFSTLEIQRTEQGDSAMYLCASSSLETSYNEQFFGPGTRLTVL.

The chain couples TRBV5-6 to TRBJ2-1; TRBD1 matches at 8 bases. V dropped 0 bases and J dropped 10; count of bases not matched to a gene: 3. The CDR3 loop spans 13 amino acids. Germline assignment: CDR1 SGHDT and CDR2 YYEEEE. This chain's CDR3 is CASSLGGDREQFF. CDR3 coding DNA: TGTGCCAGCAGCTTGGGAGGGGACAGGGAGCAGTTCTTC.

The chain joins TRBV14 to TRBJ2-6; D gene unclear. Trimming took off 4 bases at V and 4 bases at J, with 8 bases between the two ends. This CDR3 comprises 14 residues. Germline V gene data show CDR1 as SGHDN and CDR2 as FVKESK. CDR3 amino acids: CASSLERGANVLTF. The CDR3 region has the DNA TGTGCCAGCAGCCTCGAGCGAGGGGCCAACGTCCTGACTTTC.